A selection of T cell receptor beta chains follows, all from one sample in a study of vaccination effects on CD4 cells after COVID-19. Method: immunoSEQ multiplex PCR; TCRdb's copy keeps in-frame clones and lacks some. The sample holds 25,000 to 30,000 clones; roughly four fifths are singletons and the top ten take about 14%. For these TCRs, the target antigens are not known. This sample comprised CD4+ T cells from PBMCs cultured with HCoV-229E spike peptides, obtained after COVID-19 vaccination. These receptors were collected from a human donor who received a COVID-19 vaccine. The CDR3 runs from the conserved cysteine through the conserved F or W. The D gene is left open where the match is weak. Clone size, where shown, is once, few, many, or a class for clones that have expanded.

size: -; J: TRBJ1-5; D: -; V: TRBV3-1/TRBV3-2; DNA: TGTGCCAGCAGCCAAGTATCTGGACTCAATCAGCCCCAGCATTTT; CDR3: CASSQVSGLNQPQHF
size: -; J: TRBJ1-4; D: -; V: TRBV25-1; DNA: TGTGCCAGCAGTACCGCGGACAGCCGTAATGAAAAACTGTTTTTT; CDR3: CASSTADSRNEKLFF
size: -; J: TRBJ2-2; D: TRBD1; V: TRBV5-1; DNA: TGCGCCAGCTTCCGGGACAGGGGGCCGGGGGAGCTGTTTTTT; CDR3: CASFRDRGPGELFF
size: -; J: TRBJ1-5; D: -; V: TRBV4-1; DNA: TGCGCCAGCAGCCAAGAAGAGGTCGGGCCCCAGCATTTT; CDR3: CASSQEEVGPQHF
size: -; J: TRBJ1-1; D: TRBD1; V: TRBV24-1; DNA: TGTGCCACCAGTGACCGAGGGACAGGGGGCCTCGAGGAAGCTTTCTTT; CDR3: CATSDRGTGGLEEAFF
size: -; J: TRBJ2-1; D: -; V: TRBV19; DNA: TGTGCCAGTAGTCCCAGGCGGGATTATTCTGATGAGCAGTTCTTC; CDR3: CASSPRRDYSDEQFF
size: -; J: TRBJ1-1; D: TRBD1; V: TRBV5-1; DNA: TGCGCCAGCAGCTTGGGCTTGGCAGGGGGGGAGACTGAAGCTTTCTTT; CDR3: CASSLGLAGGETEAFF
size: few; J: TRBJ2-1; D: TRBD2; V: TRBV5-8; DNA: TGTGCCAGCAGCGGGACTAGCTTTCCCAATGAGCAGTTCTTC; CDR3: CASSGTSFPNEQFF
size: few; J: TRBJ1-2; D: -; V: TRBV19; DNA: TGTGCCAGTAGTCCCCGGGGGGGACCTTATGGCTACACCTTC; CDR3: CASSPRGGPYGYTF
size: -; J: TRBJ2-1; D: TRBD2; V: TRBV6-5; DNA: TGTGCCGAATCCGCTCGGCGGGGGGGCTCGGATGAGCAGTTCTTC; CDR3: CAESARRGGSDEQFF
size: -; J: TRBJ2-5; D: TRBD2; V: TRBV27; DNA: TGTGCCAGCAGTTCCCGGACTAGCGGGAGGGCGGAGGAGACCCAGTACTTC; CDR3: CASSSRTSGRAEETQYF
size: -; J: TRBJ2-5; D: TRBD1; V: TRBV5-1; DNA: TGCGCCAGCAGCTTGGGACAGGGGGTGGTGGAGACCCAGTACTTC; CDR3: CASSLGQGVVETQYF
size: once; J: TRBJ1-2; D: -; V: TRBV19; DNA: TGTGCCAGTAGTATAGGTTGGGAAAACTATGGCTACACCTTC; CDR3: CASSIGWENYGYTF
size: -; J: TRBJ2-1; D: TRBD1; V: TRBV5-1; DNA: TGCGCCAGCCGCCACGGGGACAGGGACGCCAATGAGCAGTTCTTC; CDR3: CASRHGDRDANEQFF
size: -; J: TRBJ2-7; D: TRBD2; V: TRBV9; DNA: TGTGCCAGCAGCGTGGGAACACTAGCGGGAACCTACGAGCAGTACTTC; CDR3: CASSVGTLAGTYEQYF
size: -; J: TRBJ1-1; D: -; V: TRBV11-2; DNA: TGTGCCAGCAGCTTACTTGGCGGGGGGCAAGCTTTCTTT; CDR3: CASSLLGGGQAFF
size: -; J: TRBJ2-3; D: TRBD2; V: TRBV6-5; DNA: TGTGCCAGCAGTTACTCGGGACTAGCATACACAGATACGCAGTATTTT; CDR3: CASSYSGLAYTDTQYF
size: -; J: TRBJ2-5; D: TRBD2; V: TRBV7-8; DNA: TGTGCCAGCAGTGCGACTAGCGGAAGAGAGACCCAGTACTTC; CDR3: CASSATSGRETQYF
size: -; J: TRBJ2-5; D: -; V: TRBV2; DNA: TGTGCCAGCCAAACAGGGTCCCAAGAGACCCAGTACTTC; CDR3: CASQTGSQETQYF
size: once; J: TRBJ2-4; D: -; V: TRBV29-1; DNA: TGCAGCGTTGGGGGGAAACTAGCCAAAAACATTCAGTACTTC; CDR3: CSVGGKLAKNIQYF
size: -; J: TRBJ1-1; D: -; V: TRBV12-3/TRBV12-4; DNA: TGTGCCAGCAGCCATCGGGGGAACACTGAAGCTTTCTTT; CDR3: CASSHRGNTEAFF
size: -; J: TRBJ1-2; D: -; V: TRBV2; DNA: TGTGCCAGCACTTTGTATACGAGTAGCTACACCTTC; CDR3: CASTLYTSSYTF
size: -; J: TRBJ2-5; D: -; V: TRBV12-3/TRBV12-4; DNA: TGTGCCAGCAGCCGTGGTGGAGAGACCCAGTACTTC; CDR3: CASSRGGETQYF
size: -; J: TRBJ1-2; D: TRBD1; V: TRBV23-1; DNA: TGCGCCAGCAGTCAATCTCGACAGGGGACTGGCTACACCTTC; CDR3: CASSQSRQGTGYTF
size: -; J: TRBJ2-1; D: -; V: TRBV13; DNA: TGTGCCAGCAGCTTAGGGGTCGGAGGGCCGAGCTACAATGAGCAGTTCTTC; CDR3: CASSLGVGGPSYNEQFF
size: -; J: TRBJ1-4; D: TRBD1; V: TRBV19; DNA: TGTGCCAGTGCCGACAGGGCCACTAATGAAAAACTGTTTTTT; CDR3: CASADRATNEKLFF
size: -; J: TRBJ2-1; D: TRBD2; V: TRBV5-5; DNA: TGTGCCAGCAGCTCGGGTAGCGGGGAGTACTACAATGAGCAGTTCTTC; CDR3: CASSSGSGEYYNEQFF
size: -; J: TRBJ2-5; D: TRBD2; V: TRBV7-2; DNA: TGTGCCAGCATCTTACTAATAGCGGGAGCAGAGACCCAGTACTTC; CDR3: CASILLIAGAETQYF
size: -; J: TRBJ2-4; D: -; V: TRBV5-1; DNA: TGCGCCAGCAGCTTGGTGGGCAGCCTAGCCAAAAACATTCAGTACTTC; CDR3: CASSLVGSLAKNIQYF
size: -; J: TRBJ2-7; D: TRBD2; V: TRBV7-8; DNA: TGTGCCAGCAGCTTAGTAGCGGGGGGGTCCTACGAGCAGTACTTC; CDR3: CASSLVAGGSYEQYF
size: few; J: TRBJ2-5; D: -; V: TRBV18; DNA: TGTGCCAGCTCAAACGGACAGCAAGAGACCCAGTACTTC; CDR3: CASSNGQQETQYF
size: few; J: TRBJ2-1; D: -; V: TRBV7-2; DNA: TGTGCCAGCAGCTTAGCTCCGGTCAGGAACAATGAGCAGTTCTTC; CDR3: CASSLAPVRNNEQFF
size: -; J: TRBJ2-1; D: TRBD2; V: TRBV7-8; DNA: TGTGCCAGCAGAGCGGGATCCGGGACTAGTGTCTACAATGAGCAGTTCTTC; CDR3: CASRAGSGTSVYNEQFF
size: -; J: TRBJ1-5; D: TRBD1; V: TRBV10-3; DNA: TGTGCCATCAGCGACAGGGTACGACAGCCCCAGCATTTT; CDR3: CAISDRVRQPQHF
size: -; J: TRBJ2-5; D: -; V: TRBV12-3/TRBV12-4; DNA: TGTGCCAGCAGCCTCCGTGAGACCCAGTACTTC; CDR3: CASSLRETQYF
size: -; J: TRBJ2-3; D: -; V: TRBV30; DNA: TGTGCCTGGGGAACCGGGACGGCTTACGCAGATACGCAGTATTTT; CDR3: CAWGTGTAYADTQYF
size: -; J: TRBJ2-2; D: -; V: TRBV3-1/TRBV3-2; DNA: TGTGCCAGCAGCCAAGGGTCGGGGGCGTTGAACACCGGGGAGCTGTTTTTT; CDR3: CASSQGSGALNTGELFF
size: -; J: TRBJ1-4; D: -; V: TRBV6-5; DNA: TGTGCCAGCAGCAGGGGCGCCAGTGGTAATGAAAAACTGTTTTTT; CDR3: CASSRGASGNEKLFF
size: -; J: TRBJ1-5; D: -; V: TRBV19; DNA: TGTGCCAGTAGTATTGCGGGGGTCCTTGTTAGCAATCAGCCCCAGCATTTT; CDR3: CASSIAGVLVSNQPQHF
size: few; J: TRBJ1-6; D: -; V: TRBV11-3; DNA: TGTGCCAGCAGCTTATCTGGACAGCCACCTTCACCCCTCCACTTT; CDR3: CASSLSGQPPSPLHF
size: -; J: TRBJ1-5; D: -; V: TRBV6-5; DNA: TGTGCCACCCGACAGATTAGCAATCAGCCCCAGCATTTT; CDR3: CATRQISNQPQHF
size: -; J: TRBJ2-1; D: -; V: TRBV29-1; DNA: TGCAGCGCCCAGGAAGGGTACAATGAGCAGTTCTTC; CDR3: CSAQEGYNEQFF
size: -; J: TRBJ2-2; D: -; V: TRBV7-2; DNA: TGTGCCAGCAGACAAGGTTCCACCGGGGAGCTGTTTTTT; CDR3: CASRQGSTGELFF
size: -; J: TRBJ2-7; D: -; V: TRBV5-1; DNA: TGCGCCAGCAGCCCGGAACAGGGAGCCTACGAGCAGTACTTC; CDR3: CASSPEQGAYEQYF
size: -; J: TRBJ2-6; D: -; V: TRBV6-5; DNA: TGTGCCAGCGGATTGGGGGTAACTGGGGCCAACGTCCTGACTTTC; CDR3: CASGLGVTGANVLTF
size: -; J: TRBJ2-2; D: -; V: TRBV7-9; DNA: TGTGCCAGCAGCGAAAGCTCCGGGGAGCTGTTTTTT; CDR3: CASSESSGELFF
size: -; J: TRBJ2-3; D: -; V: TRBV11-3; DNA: TGTGCCAGCAGCTTAGAGTTCGGAGATACGCAGTATTTT; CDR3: CASSLEFGDTQYF
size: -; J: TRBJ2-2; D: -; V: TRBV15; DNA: TGTGCCACGACCCGGGGACGAACCGGGGAGCTGTTTTTT; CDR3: CATTRGRTGELFF
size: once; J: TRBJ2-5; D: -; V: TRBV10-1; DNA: TGCGCCAGCAGCCCAACAGCGGTACAAGAGACCCAGTACTTC; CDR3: CASSPTAVQETQYF
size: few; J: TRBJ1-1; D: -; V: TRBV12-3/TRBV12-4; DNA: TGTGCCAGCAGTTTCGGTAATACTGGAGCTTTCTTT; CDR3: CASSFGNTGAFF
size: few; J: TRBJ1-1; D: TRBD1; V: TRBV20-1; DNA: TGCAGTGCTGCACAGGGGGCTGAAGCTTTCTTT; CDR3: CSAAQGAEAFF
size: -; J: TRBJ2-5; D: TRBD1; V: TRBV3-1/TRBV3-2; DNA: TGTGCCAGCAGCCAAGCCAACAGGGGCGGGGAGACCCAGTACTTC; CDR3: CASSQANRGGETQYF
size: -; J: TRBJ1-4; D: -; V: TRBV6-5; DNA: TGTGCCAGCAGTTACTTCGGGGGAAGGGAAAAACTGTTTTTT; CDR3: CASSYFGGREKLFF
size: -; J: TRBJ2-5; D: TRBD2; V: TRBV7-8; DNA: TGTGCCAGCAGCACCACTCGACTAGCGGGAGGGAAAGAGACCCAGTACTTC; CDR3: CASSTTRLAGGKETQYF
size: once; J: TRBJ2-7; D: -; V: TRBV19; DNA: TGTGCCAGTAGTATCCAAAAGGTCCTCTCCTACGAGCAGTACTTC; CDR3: CASSIQKVLSYEQYF
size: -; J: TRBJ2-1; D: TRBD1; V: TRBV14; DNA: TGTGCCAGCAGCCGACCCGGGACAGGGACAAGTGCTGAGCAGTTCTTC; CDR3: CASSRPGTGTSAEQFF
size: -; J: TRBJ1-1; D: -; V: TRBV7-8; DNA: TGTGCCAGCAGCTTTGGACAGCTCATGAACACTGAAGCTTTCTTT; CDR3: CASSFGQLMNTEAFF
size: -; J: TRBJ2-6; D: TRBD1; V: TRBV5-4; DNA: TGTGCCAGCAGCCCGGGACAGGGGACTGGGGCCAACGTCCTGACTTTC; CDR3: CASSPGQGTGANVLTF
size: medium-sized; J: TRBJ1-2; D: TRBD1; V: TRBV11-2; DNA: TGTGCCAGCAGCCCGGGACAGGACTATGGCTACACCTTC; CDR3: CASSPGQDYGYTF